This T cell receptor (beta chain) was recorded in a study of identical twins. cDNA carried unique molecular identifiers, and a universal primer site was added by template switching. TCRdb reprocessed the 5' RACE reads with MiXCR, giving one entry per CDR3 protein. This sample has 1.5 million to 2 million distinct CDR3 sequences, with around 29% found just once. This clonotype was recorded a few times. Antigen: not known. This CDR3 has 16 amino acids. Trimming stripped 4 bases from V and 1 base from J, with 16 bases between. Per germline, CDR1 LNHNV and CDR2 YYDKDF (reference sequence). The study's findings and limits: Zero-insertion findings could be partly confounded by invariant cells (MAIT and iNKT cells). Modelling approaches yielded underestimates of out-of-frame TCR alpha sharing between monozygotic twins. Out-of-frame alpha sequences shared by twins showed excess low generation probability.

The specimen was cord blood. The chain has TRBV15 and TRBJ1-1, with D possibly being TRBD1 (5 bases). The receptor was derived from a newborn girl in good health. CDR3 bases: TGTGCCACCAGCATTGCTTCAGGGAAGGGGAACACTGAAGCTTTCTTT. It translates to CATSIASGKGNTEAFF.